This entry describes one T cell receptor beta chain. Generated by immunoSEQ multiplex PCR, the TCRdb table keeps only in-frame clones and is missing some. The sample contains 200,000 to 300,000 clones, 88% of which appear only once. These data are taken from a study of blood T cell repertoires in COVID-19. The CDR3 loop spans 16 amino acids. CDR1 and CDR2 (germline): LGHNT, FRNRAP. With V trimmed by 1 base and J by 10 bases, 8 bases remained unmatched. The specimen was PBMCs or T cells enriched from blood (not recorded which). The origin of this receptor is a woman aged 40 to 50 with acute COVID-19. The chain links TRBV12-5 to TRBJ1-6; 9 bases are shared with TRBD1. The CDR3 DNA reads as TGTGCTAGTGGTTTGGCAAGTGGGACAGGGATCTCACCCCTCCACTTT. This encodes CASGLASGTGISPLHF. Complete variable domain (other parts from reference TRBV12-5 and TRBJ1-6): DARVTQTPRHKVTEMGQEVTMRCQPILGHNTVFWYRQTMMQGLELLAYFRNRAPLDDSGMPKDRFSAEMPDATLATLKIQPSEPRDSAVYFCASGLASGTGISPLHFGNGTRLTVT.